These 8 T cell receptor beta chains were sequenced from one sample in a study of blood T cells in healthy people across ages. A second 7 to 11 cycle PCR used barcoded and J-beta primers. TCRdb reprocessed the 5' RACE reads with MiXCR, giving one entry per CDR3 protein. The sample includes 650,000 to 900,000 distinct CDR3 sequences, 55% to 65% of them seen just once. Sequenced input: blood. All receptors come from a man aged 25-45 years in good health.

Details on this clonotype: At one of its ends the junction is not consistent with the germline gene, which may arise from a read error. The chain is built from TRBV5-8 and TRBJ2-6; the match to TRBD1 covers 7 bases. The CDR3 has 17 residues. CDR1 and CDR2 from the germline V gene are SGHTS and YDEGEE. CDR3 DNA sequence: TGTACCAGCAGCAGAGGGGACAGTAGCTCTGGGGCCAACGTCCTGACTTTC. Its translation is CTSSRGDSSSGANVLTF.

The chain couples TRBV9 to TRBJ1-1; no clear D. Germline values: CDR1 SGDLS, CDR2 YYNGEE. Trimming took off 2 bases at V and 0 bases at J, with 8 bases between the two ends. The CDR3 covers 14 residues. The CDR3, as DNA: TGTGCCAGCAGCGTTGGCAGGATGAACACTGAAGCTTTCTTT. This translates into CASSVGRMNTEAFF.

The genes are TRBV11-1 and TRBJ2-5; D is perhaps TRBD2 (5 bases). The V gene lost 4 bases and the J gene lost 2 bases, with 17 bases spanning the gap. The CDR3 totals 16 residues. Germline CDR1 is SGHAT and CDR2 is FQDESV (reference sequence). CDR3 nucleotides: TGTGCCAGCAGCTACGCCAATGCGGGTAATCAAGAGACCCAGTACTTC. As protein: CASSYANAGNQETQYF.

The V and J genes are TRBV7-3 and TRBJ2-1; tentative D call: TRBD2 (7 bases). The V and J ends lost 5 bases and 4 bases respectively, with 18 bases between them. This CDR3 is 16 amino acids long. Germline CDR1 and CDR2: SGHTA and FQGTGA. The CDR3 protein is CASSPNSGEGYNEQFF. CDR3 coding DNA: TGTGCCAGCAGCCCAAACTCAGGGGAGGGTTACAATGAGCAGTTCTTC. Variable domain in full (rest from reference TRBV7-3 and TRBJ2-1): GAGVSQTPSNKVTEKGKYVELRCDPISGHTALYWYRQSLGQGPEFLIYFQGTGAADDSGLPNDRFFAVRPEGSVSTLKIQRTERGDSAVYLCASSPNSGEGYNEQFFGPGTRLTVL.

The table lists this clonotype with many counts. The gene calls are TRBV20-1 and TRBJ1-4, with 10 bases identical to TRBD1. V shed 4 bases, J shed 8 bases, and the junction held 4 bases outside the gene matches. This CDR3 is 13 amino acids long. Germline V gene lookup returns CDR1 DFQATT and CDR2 SNEGSKA (reference sequence). CDR3 loop: CSATGTGEEKLFF. The CDR3 DNA reads TGCAGTGCTACCGGGACAGGGGAAGAAAAACTGTTTTTT.

The CDR3 protein is CASSELDRSNQPQHF. CDR3 nucleotide sequence: TGTGCCAGCAGTGAATTGGATAGGAGCAATCAGCCCCAGCATTTT. This rearrangement joins TRBV2 to TRBJ1-5; D is unresolved. Trimming stripped 2 bases from V and 1 base from J, with 9 bases between. Germline-derived CDR1 and CDR2 are SNHLY and FYNNEI. CDR3 size: 15 residues.

This clonotype was found once. Mismatch with germline at one junction end may stem from a read error. This rearrangement joins TRBV30 to TRBJ1-2; 7 nucleotides align to TRBD1. This CDR3 has 15 residues. The V gene's germline CDR1 is GTSNPN and CDR2 SVGIG (reference sequence). CDR3 coding DNA: TGTGACTGGATCTTCTCGGGACAGTCGCGCTATGGCTACACCTTC. It yields the protein CDWIFSGQSRYGYTF.

The rearrangement uses TRBV7-7 and TRBJ2-2, with D tentatively TRBD1 (7 bases). The V and J ends lost 4 bases and 4 bases respectively, with 16 bases between them. The CDR3 has 16 amino acids. The V gene's germline CDR1 is SSHAT and CDR2 FNYEAQ (reference sequence). The CDR3 sequence: CASSSSRGDRTGELFF. In nucleotides, the CDR3 is TGTGCCAGCAGCTCCAGCAGGGGGGATCGCACCGGGGAGCTGTTTTTT.